This T cell receptor beta chain originates from a study of T cells in Graves' hyperthyroidism and ophthalmopathy. V lost 7 bases and J 3 bases, leaving 13 bases between the germline ends. This CDR3 has 13 amino acids. Germline V gives CDR1 LGHNT, CDR2 FRNRAP. Stable disease denoted Graves' hyperthyroidism without ophthalmopathy progression within 18 months. With a duration under 2 months, the hyperthyroidism was newly diagnosed in patients aged 18 to 65. Source material for PBMCs was about 10 ml fresh peripheral blood. RNA transcripts provided the source from which TCR beta CDR3 regions were amplified. HTBI primers were the set used in a first-round RT-PCR of the TCR CDR3. TCRdb passed the multiplex PCR reads through MiXCR, listing each CDR3 protein once. The sample lists approximately 420,000 distinct CDR3 sequences, approximately 14% occurring once. Many counts were recorded for this clonotype.

Sequencing was performed on blood. V usage is TRBV12-5 and J usage is TRBJ2-7; tentatively, D is TRBD2 (6 bases). The clonotype was recovered from a woman aged 18 to 35 with Graves' hyperthyroidism. CDR3 sequence reads: CASERLGDYEQYF. CDR3 nucleotides: TGTGCTAGTGAACGACTAGGGGACTACGAGCAGTACTTC. Full variable domain (remainder filled in from reference TRBV12-5 and TRBJ2-7): DARVTQTPRHKVTEMGQEVTMRCQPILGHNTVFWYRQTMMQGLELLAYFRNRAPLDDSGMPKDRFSAEMPDATLATLKIQPSEPRDSAVYFCASERLGDYEQYFGPGTRLTVT.